A selection of T cell receptor beta chains follows, all from one sample in a study of cytomegalovirus exposure and HLA in healthy donors. Profiling relied on immunoSEQ multiplex PCR, and the TCRdb table lists in-frame clones only, not all of them. Here the sample spans about 180,000 clones, approximately 86% being singletons. The specimen sequenced was PBMCs. Receptors originate from a man between 18 and 35 years old in good health and CMV-seropositive. CDR3s include the opening cysteine and the closing phenylalanine or tryptophan. A D gene is named only where the DNA matches it firmly. Rows may omit the clone size; those that give it use once, few, many or a size class.

CDR3 protein: CASSGGSTNTGELFF; CDR3 DNA: TGCGCCAGCAGCGGGGGGTCGACCAACACCGGGGAGCTGTTTTTT; J gene: TRBJ2-2; V gene: TRBV5-1; D gene: NA; clone size: once
CDR3 protein: CASSRDRETQYF; CDR3 DNA: TGTGCCAGCAGCCGGGACAGAGAGACCCAGTACTTC; J gene: TRBJ2-5; V gene: TRBV27; D gene: TRBD1; clone size: NA
CDR3 protein: CASSGTGLTEAFF; CDR3 DNA: TGTGCCAGCAGTGGTACAGGGTTAACTGAAGCTTTCTTT; J gene: TRBJ1-1; V gene: TRBV7-2; D gene: NA; clone size: NA
CDR3 protein: CASSQGTGDTYEQYF; CDR3 DNA: TGTGCCAGCAGTCAAGGGACAGGGGATACCTACGAGCAGTACTTC; J gene: TRBJ2-7; V gene: TRBV28; D gene: TRBD1; clone size: NA
CDR3 protein: CASSKDWDQPQHF; CDR3 DNA: TGTGCCAGCAGTAAGGACTGGGATCAGCCCCAGCATTTT; J gene: TRBJ1-5; V gene: TRBV2; D gene: NA; clone size: few
CDR3 protein: CASSKEVGGNTEAFF; CDR3 DNA: TGTGCCAGCAGCAAAGAGGTGGGAGGGAACACTGAAGCTTTCTTT; J gene: TRBJ1-1; V gene: TRBV21-1; D gene: NA; clone size: NA
CDR3 protein: CASTLDRAGVEQYF; CDR3 DNA: TGTGCCAGCACCTTGGACAGGGCCGGCGTCGAGCAGTACTTC; J gene: TRBJ2-7; V gene: TRBV7-9; D gene: TRBD1; clone size: NA
CDR3 protein: CASSSGQYGYTF; CDR3 DNA: TGTGCCAGCAGCTCAGGGCAGTATGGCTACACCTTC; J gene: TRBJ1-2; V gene: TRBV6-5; D gene: NA; clone size: many
CDR3 protein: CASSPDRAWYTDTQYF; CDR3 DNA: TGCGCCAGCAGCCCGGACAGGGCGTGGTACACAGATACGCAGTATTTT; J gene: TRBJ2-3; V gene: TRBV5-1; D gene: TRBD1; clone size: NA
CDR3 protein: CASSFDRANQPQHF; CDR3 DNA: TGTGCCAGCAGCTTTGACAGGGCCAATCAGCCCCAGCATTTT; J gene: TRBJ1-5; V gene: TRBV6-6; D gene: TRBD1; clone size: NA
CDR3 protein: CASSTGGLVWYGYTF; CDR3 DNA: TGTGCCAGCAGTACAGGGGGCTTGGTTTGGTATGGCTACACCTTC; J gene: TRBJ1-2; V gene: TRBV28; D gene: TRBD1; clone size: NA
CDR3 protein: CASSLGSGSNEQFF; CDR3 DNA: TGTGCCAGCAGCTTGGGGAGCGGGAGCAATGAGCAGTTCTTC; J gene: TRBJ2-1; V gene: TRBV7-6; D gene: TRBD2; clone size: NA
CDR3 protein: CASSFSQGSSYEQYF; CDR3 DNA: TGTGCCAGCAGCTTCTCACAGGGATCCTCCTACGAGCAGTACTTC; J gene: TRBJ2-7; V gene: TRBV5-8; D gene: NA; clone size: NA
CDR3 protein: CASSLDRATYGYTF; CDR3 DNA: TGTGCCAGCAGTTTAGACAGGGCAACGTATGGCTACACCTTC; J gene: TRBJ1-2; V gene: TRBV28; D gene: TRBD1; clone size: NA
CDR3 protein: CASSELPRENTGELFF; CDR3 DNA: TGTGCCAGCAGTGAATTACCCAGGGAGAACACCGGGGAGCTGTTTTTT; J gene: TRBJ2-2; V gene: TRBV6-1; D gene: NA; clone size: NA
CDR3 protein: CASSPINRDTGNTIYF; CDR3 DNA: TGTGCCAGCAGTCCCATAAACCGGGACACTGGAAACACCATATATTTT; J gene: TRBJ1-3; V gene: TRBV2; D gene: NA; clone size: NA
CDR3 protein: CASSSATGEGYTF; CDR3 DNA: TGTGCCAGCAGCTCGGCCACAGGGGAAGGCTACACCTTC; J gene: TRBJ1-2; V gene: TRBV5-4; D gene: TRBD1; clone size: NA
CDR3 protein: CASSQDGTSIPDETQYF; CDR3 DNA: TGTGCCAGCAGCCAAGATGGAACTAGCATCCCGGATGAGACCCAGTACTTC; J gene: TRBJ2-5; V gene: TRBV4-2; D gene: NA; clone size: once
CDR3 protein: CASSQSRGDEQYF; CDR3 DNA: TGCGCCAGCAGCCAATCTCGGGGAGACGAGCAGTACTTC; J gene: TRBJ2-7; V gene: TRBV4-3; D gene: NA; clone size: NA
CDR3 protein: CASSLMGQGANEKLFF; CDR3 DNA: TGTGCCAGCAGCTTGATGGGACAGGGAGCCAATGAAAAACTGTTTTTT; J gene: TRBJ1-4; V gene: TRBV5-6; D gene: TRBD1; clone size: NA
CDR3 protein: CASSRQGRGYEQYF; CDR3 DNA: TGTGCCAGCAGCAGACAGGGGCGGGGGTACGAGCAGTACTTC; J gene: TRBJ2-7; V gene: TRBV27; D gene: NA; clone size: NA
CDR3 protein: CASSLGDSEAFF; CDR3 DNA: TGCGCCAGCAGCTTGGGTGACAGTGAAGCTTTCTTT; J gene: TRBJ1-1; V gene: TRBV5-1; D gene: NA; clone size: few
CDR3 protein: CASSWSLGFGNEQFF; CDR3 DNA: TGTGCCAGCAGCTGGTCCCTAGGATTCGGTAATGAGCAGTTCTTC; J gene: TRBJ2-1; V gene: TRBV7-9; D gene: NA; clone size: once
CDR3 protein: CASSLLFSGGPGNEQFF; CDR3 DNA: TGCGCCAGCAGCCTTCTCTTTTCGGGAGGGCCTGGTAATGAGCAGTTCTTC; J gene: TRBJ2-1; V gene: TRBV4-3; D gene: TRBD2; clone size: NA
CDR3 protein: CASSPGGTPVQYF; CDR3 DNA: TGTGCCAGCAGCCCAGGTGGGACTCCCGTGCAGTATTTT; J gene: TRBJ2-3; V gene: TRBV6-1; D gene: NA; clone size: NA
CDR3 protein: CASRDRGRLTDTQYF; CDR3 DNA: TGTGCCAGTCGGGACAGGGGGAGGTTGACAGATACGCAGTATTTT; J gene: TRBJ2-3; V gene: TRBV19; D gene: TRBD1; clone size: NA
CDR3 protein: CASSSQAGSYNEQFF; CDR3 DNA: TGTGCCAGCAGCTCTCAAGCGGGGTCCTACAATGAGCAGTTCTTC; J gene: TRBJ2-1; V gene: TRBV7-3; D gene: TRBD2; clone size: NA
CDR3 protein: CASSVVRARNYLSNQPQHF; CDR3 DNA: TGTGCCAGCAGCGTAGTCCGCGCCAGAAACTACCTAAGCAATCAGCCCCAGCATTTT; J gene: TRBJ1-5; V gene: TRBV9; D gene: NA; clone size: NA
CDR3 protein: CASSQTGGGRGNQPQHF; CDR3 DNA: TGCGCCAGCAGCCAAACAGGGGGCGGAAGAGGAAATCAGCCCCAGCATTTT; J gene: TRBJ1-5; V gene: TRBV4-3; D gene: TRBD1; clone size: NA
CDR3 protein: CASSFLDPEYEQYF; CDR3 DNA: TGTGCCAGCAGCTTTCTAGATCCTGAGTACGAGCAGTACTTC; J gene: TRBJ2-7; V gene: TRBV5-5; D gene: NA; clone size: NA
CDR3 protein: CASSVGTGGYEQYF; CDR3 DNA: TGTGCCAGCAGTGTAGGGACAGGGGGCTACGAGCAGTACTTC; J gene: TRBJ2-7; V gene: TRBV2; D gene: TRBD1; clone size: few
CDR3 protein: CASSVLRGEESYNEQFF; CDR3 DNA: TGTGCCAGCAGCGTACTCAGGGGAGAAGAATCTTACAATGAGCAGTTCTTC; J gene: TRBJ2-1; V gene: TRBV7-6; D gene: NA; clone size: NA
CDR3 protein: CSAIAGGSYNEQFF; CDR3 DNA: TGCAGCGCCATAGCGGGAGGCTCCTACAATGAGCAGTTCTTC; J gene: TRBJ2-1; V gene: TRBV29-1; D gene: TRBD2; clone size: NA
CDR3 protein: CASSLAGGPYEQYF; CDR3 DNA: TGTGCCAGCAGCTTGGCAGGAGGCCCCTACGAGCAGTACTTC; J gene: TRBJ2-7; V gene: TRBV28; D gene: NA; clone size: NA
CDR3 protein: CASRTGVKVPYEQYF; CDR3 DNA: TGTGCCAGCAGAACAGGGGTGAAGGTCCCCTACGAGCAGTACTTC; J gene: TRBJ2-7; V gene: TRBV28; D gene: TRBD1; clone size: few
CDR3 protein: CASSTPTSGSSYEQYF; CDR3 DNA: TGTGCCAGTAGTACCCCGACTAGCGGAAGCTCCTACGAGCAGTACTTC; J gene: TRBJ2-7; V gene: TRBV19; D gene: TRBD2; clone size: NA
CDR3 protein: CASIPDRDRVYGYTF; CDR3 DNA: TGTGCCAGCATCCCAGACCGGGACAGGGTCTATGGCTACACCTTC; J gene: TRBJ1-2; V gene: TRBV6-6; D gene: TRBD1; clone size: once
CDR3 protein: CASSPRTGFSYGYTF; CDR3 DNA: TGTGCCAGCAGCCCCCGGACAGGGTTTAGCTATGGCTACACCTTC; J gene: TRBJ1-2; V gene: TRBV14; D gene: TRBD1; clone size: NA
CDR3 protein: CASSDRDWPYEQYF; CDR3 DNA: TGTGCCAGCAGCGACCGGGACTGGCCCTACGAGCAGTACTTC; J gene: TRBJ2-7; V gene: TRBV7-8; D gene: NA; clone size: NA
CDR3 protein: CASSRGLAGGTLYEQYF; CDR3 DNA: TGTGCCAGCAGCCGGGGACTAGCGGGGGGGACCCTCTACGAGCAGTACTTC; J gene: TRBJ2-7; V gene: TRBV13; D gene: TRBD2; clone size: NA
CDR3 protein: CASSEGYRDGEQYF; CDR3 DNA: TGTGCCAGCAGTGAAGGTTACAGGGATGGCGAGCAGTACTTC; J gene: TRBJ2-7; V gene: TRBV2; D gene: NA; clone size: NA
CDR3 protein: CASSAGLAGAYEQYF; CDR3 DNA: TGTGCCAGCAGCGCGGGACTAGCGGGAGCCTACGAGCAGTACTTC; J gene: TRBJ2-7; V gene: TRBV5-4; D gene: TRBD2; clone size: NA